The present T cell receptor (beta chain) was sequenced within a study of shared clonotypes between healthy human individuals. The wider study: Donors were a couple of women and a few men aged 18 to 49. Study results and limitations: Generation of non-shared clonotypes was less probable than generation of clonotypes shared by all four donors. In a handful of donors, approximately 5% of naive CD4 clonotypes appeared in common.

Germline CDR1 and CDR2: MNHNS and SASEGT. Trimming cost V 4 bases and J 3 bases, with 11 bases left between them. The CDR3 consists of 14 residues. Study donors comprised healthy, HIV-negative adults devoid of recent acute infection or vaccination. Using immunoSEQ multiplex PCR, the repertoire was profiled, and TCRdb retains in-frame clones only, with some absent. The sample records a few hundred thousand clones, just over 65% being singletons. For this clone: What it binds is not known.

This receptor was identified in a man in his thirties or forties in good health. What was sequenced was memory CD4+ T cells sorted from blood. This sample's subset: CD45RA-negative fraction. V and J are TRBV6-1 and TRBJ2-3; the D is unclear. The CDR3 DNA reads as TGTGCCAGCAGTGTCGGTATCGGGACAGATACGCAGTATTTT. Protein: CASSVGIGTDTQYF.